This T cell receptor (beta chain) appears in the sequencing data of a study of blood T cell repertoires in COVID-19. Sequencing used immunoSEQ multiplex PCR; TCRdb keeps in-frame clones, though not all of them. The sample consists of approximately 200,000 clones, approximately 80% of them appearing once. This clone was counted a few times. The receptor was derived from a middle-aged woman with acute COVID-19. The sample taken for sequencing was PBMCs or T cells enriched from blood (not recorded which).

Here the CDR3 reads CAWSQSGALGNTIYF. In nucleotides, the CDR3 is TGTGCCTGGAGTCAAAGCGGAGCACTTGGAAACACCATATATTTT. This chain links TRBV30 with TRBJ1-3; no firm D call. The CDR3 extends over 15 amino acids. V was shortened by 2 bases and J by 3 bases, with 14 bases between the two germline ends. Per germline, CDR1 GTSNPN and CDR2 SVGIG (reference sequence).